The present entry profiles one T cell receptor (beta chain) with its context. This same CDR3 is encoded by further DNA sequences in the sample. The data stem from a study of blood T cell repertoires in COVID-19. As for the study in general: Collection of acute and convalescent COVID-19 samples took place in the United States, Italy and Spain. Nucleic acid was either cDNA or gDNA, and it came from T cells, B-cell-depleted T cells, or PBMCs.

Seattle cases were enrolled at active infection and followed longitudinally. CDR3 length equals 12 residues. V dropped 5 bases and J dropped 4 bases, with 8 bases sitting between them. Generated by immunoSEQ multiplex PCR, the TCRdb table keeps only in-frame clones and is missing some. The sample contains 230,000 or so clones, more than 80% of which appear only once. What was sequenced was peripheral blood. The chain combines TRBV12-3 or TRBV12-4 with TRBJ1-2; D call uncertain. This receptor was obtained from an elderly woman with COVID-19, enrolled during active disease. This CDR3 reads CASSPRGYGYTF. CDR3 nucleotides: TGTGCCAGCAGTCCCCGAGGCTATGGCTACACCTTC.